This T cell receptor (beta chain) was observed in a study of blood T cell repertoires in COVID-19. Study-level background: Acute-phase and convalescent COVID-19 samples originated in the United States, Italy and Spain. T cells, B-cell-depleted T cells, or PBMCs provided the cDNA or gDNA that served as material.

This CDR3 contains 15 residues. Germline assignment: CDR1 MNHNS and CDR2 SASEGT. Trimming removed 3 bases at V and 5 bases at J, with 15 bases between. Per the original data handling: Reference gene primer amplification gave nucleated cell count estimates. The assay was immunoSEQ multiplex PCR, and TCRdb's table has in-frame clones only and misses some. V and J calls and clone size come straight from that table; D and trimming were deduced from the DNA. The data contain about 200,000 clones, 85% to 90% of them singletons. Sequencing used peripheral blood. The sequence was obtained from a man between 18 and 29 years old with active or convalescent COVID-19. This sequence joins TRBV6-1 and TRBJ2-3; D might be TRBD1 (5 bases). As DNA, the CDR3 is TGTGCCAGCAGTGATAGGGGTTCGGTGCTAGATACGCAGTATTTT. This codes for CASSDRGSVLDTQYF.